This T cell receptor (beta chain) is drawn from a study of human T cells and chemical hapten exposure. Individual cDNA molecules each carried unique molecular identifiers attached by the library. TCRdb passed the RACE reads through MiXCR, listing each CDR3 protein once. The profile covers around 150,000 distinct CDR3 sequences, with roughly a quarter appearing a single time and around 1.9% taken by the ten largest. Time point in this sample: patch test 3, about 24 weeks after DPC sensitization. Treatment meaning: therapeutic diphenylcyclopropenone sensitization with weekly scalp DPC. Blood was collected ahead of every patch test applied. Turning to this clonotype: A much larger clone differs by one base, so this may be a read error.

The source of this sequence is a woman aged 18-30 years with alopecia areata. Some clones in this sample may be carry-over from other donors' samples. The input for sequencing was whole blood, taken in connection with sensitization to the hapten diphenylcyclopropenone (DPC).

The CDR3 loop reads CANSLGGGTDTQYF. CDR3 sequence (DNA): TGTGCCAACAGCTTAGGGGGAGGCACAGATACGCAGTATTTT. The V call is TRBV7-3, the J call TRBJ2-3, with D perhaps matching TRBD1 (6 bases). The CDR3 spans 14 residues. Germline lookup yields CDR1 SGHTA and CDR2 FQGTGA.